One sample yielded the 7 T cell receptor beta chains listed below, sequenced in a study of cytomegalovirus exposure and HLA in healthy donors. This table comes from immunoSEQ multiplex PCR, and its TCRdb copy is limited to in-frame clones, with some not included. The data hold 330,000 or so clones, with 70% to 90% observed a single time. Input material: PBMCs. The receptor set was obtained from a young woman in good health and CMV-seronegative.

This clone appeared a single time. The V and J genes are TRBV5-1 and TRBJ2-7, with 8 bases that match TRBD2. V lost 4 bases and J lost 5; bases outside the gene matches: 8. Germline V CDR1 and CDR2: SGHRS, YFSETQ. The CDR3 contains 14 residues. CDR3 bases: TGCGCCAGCAGCCCTGGGACTAGTAGGAACGAGCAGTACTTC. Encoded protein: CASSPGTSRNEQYF. The full variable domain, in which reference TRBV5-1 and TRBJ2-7 provide the parts outside the CDR3, is KAGVTQTPRYLIKTRGQQVTLSCSPISGHRSVSWYQQTPGQGLQFLFEYFSETQRNKGNFPGRFSGRQFSNSRSEMNVSTLELGDSALYLCASSPGTSRNEQYFGPGTRLTVT.

The rearrangement uses TRBV27 and TRBJ2-5, with TRBD2 matching 8 bases. Germline CDR1 reads MNHEY; CDR2 reads SMNVEV (reference sequence). This CDR3 region has 15 residues. Trimming took 6 bases from V and 0 from J; bases not matched to a gene: 6. The CDR3 DNA reads TGTGCCAGCAGCCGCAGCGGGAGATACCAAGAGACCCAGTACTTC. This gives the protein CASSRSGRYQETQYF.

The rearrangement links TRBV29-1 to TRBJ1-4; D remains ambiguous. The CDR3 is 13 residues long. Trimming took off 6 bases at V and 8 bases at J, with 16 bases between the two ends. CDR1 SQVTM and CDR2 ANQGSEA come from the germline V gene. DNA for the CDR3: TGCAGCGTGGCAGGTGGCGCTTGGGAAAAACTGTTTTTT. Its translation is CSVAGGAWEKLFF.

This chain uses TRBV4-2 with TRBJ1-2, with D perhaps TRBD1 (6 bases). V lost 0 bases and J lost 6, with 14 bases in between. This CDR3 contains 15 residues. The germline CDR1 and CDR2 sequences are LGHNA and YNFKEQ. The CDR3 coding sequence is TGTGCCAGCAGCCAAGATACGGGGGGCGCGGATGGCTACACCTTC. It codes for CASSQDTGGADGYTF.

This clone was seen a single time. The V and J genes are TRBV18 and TRBJ2-2; no firm D call. The CDR3 is 16 amino acids. Trimming removed 0 bases at V and 1 base at J, with 9 bases between. The germline V gene encodes CDR1 KGHSH and CDR2 LQKENI. CDR3 bases: TGTGCCAGCTCACCACCACATATAAGGAACACCGGGGAGCTGTTTTTT. It codes for CASSPPHIRNTGELFF. The variable domain in full, with the rest retrieved from reference TRBV18 and TRBJ2-2, is NAGVMQNPRHLVRRRGQEARLRCSPMKGHSHVYWYRQLPEEGLKFMVYLQKENIIDESGMPKERFSAEFPKEGPSILRIQQVVRGDSAAYFCASSPPHIRNTGELFFGEGSRLTVL.

The chain couples TRBV28 to TRBJ2-1; 8 bases line up with TRBD1. In germline, CDR1 is MDHEN, CDR2 SYDVKM. CDR3 size: 11 residues. V lost 8 bases to trimming and J lost 6 bases; unmatched junction nucleotides: 0. CDR3 protein: CASDRGNEQFF. The DNA of the CDR3 is TGTGCCAGCGACAGGGGCAATGAGCAGTTCTTC.

The rearrangement joins TRBV9 to TRBJ1-1; 11 bases are a match to TRBD1. With 4 bases clipped from V and 3 bases from J, the junction kept 2 bases outside the gene matches. This CDR3 comprises 14 residues. Germline CDR1 SGDLS, CDR2 YYNGEE. DNA of the CDR3: TGTGCCAGCAGCAGGGACAGGGGGGACACTGAAGCTTTCTTT. It translates to CASSRDRGDTEAFF.